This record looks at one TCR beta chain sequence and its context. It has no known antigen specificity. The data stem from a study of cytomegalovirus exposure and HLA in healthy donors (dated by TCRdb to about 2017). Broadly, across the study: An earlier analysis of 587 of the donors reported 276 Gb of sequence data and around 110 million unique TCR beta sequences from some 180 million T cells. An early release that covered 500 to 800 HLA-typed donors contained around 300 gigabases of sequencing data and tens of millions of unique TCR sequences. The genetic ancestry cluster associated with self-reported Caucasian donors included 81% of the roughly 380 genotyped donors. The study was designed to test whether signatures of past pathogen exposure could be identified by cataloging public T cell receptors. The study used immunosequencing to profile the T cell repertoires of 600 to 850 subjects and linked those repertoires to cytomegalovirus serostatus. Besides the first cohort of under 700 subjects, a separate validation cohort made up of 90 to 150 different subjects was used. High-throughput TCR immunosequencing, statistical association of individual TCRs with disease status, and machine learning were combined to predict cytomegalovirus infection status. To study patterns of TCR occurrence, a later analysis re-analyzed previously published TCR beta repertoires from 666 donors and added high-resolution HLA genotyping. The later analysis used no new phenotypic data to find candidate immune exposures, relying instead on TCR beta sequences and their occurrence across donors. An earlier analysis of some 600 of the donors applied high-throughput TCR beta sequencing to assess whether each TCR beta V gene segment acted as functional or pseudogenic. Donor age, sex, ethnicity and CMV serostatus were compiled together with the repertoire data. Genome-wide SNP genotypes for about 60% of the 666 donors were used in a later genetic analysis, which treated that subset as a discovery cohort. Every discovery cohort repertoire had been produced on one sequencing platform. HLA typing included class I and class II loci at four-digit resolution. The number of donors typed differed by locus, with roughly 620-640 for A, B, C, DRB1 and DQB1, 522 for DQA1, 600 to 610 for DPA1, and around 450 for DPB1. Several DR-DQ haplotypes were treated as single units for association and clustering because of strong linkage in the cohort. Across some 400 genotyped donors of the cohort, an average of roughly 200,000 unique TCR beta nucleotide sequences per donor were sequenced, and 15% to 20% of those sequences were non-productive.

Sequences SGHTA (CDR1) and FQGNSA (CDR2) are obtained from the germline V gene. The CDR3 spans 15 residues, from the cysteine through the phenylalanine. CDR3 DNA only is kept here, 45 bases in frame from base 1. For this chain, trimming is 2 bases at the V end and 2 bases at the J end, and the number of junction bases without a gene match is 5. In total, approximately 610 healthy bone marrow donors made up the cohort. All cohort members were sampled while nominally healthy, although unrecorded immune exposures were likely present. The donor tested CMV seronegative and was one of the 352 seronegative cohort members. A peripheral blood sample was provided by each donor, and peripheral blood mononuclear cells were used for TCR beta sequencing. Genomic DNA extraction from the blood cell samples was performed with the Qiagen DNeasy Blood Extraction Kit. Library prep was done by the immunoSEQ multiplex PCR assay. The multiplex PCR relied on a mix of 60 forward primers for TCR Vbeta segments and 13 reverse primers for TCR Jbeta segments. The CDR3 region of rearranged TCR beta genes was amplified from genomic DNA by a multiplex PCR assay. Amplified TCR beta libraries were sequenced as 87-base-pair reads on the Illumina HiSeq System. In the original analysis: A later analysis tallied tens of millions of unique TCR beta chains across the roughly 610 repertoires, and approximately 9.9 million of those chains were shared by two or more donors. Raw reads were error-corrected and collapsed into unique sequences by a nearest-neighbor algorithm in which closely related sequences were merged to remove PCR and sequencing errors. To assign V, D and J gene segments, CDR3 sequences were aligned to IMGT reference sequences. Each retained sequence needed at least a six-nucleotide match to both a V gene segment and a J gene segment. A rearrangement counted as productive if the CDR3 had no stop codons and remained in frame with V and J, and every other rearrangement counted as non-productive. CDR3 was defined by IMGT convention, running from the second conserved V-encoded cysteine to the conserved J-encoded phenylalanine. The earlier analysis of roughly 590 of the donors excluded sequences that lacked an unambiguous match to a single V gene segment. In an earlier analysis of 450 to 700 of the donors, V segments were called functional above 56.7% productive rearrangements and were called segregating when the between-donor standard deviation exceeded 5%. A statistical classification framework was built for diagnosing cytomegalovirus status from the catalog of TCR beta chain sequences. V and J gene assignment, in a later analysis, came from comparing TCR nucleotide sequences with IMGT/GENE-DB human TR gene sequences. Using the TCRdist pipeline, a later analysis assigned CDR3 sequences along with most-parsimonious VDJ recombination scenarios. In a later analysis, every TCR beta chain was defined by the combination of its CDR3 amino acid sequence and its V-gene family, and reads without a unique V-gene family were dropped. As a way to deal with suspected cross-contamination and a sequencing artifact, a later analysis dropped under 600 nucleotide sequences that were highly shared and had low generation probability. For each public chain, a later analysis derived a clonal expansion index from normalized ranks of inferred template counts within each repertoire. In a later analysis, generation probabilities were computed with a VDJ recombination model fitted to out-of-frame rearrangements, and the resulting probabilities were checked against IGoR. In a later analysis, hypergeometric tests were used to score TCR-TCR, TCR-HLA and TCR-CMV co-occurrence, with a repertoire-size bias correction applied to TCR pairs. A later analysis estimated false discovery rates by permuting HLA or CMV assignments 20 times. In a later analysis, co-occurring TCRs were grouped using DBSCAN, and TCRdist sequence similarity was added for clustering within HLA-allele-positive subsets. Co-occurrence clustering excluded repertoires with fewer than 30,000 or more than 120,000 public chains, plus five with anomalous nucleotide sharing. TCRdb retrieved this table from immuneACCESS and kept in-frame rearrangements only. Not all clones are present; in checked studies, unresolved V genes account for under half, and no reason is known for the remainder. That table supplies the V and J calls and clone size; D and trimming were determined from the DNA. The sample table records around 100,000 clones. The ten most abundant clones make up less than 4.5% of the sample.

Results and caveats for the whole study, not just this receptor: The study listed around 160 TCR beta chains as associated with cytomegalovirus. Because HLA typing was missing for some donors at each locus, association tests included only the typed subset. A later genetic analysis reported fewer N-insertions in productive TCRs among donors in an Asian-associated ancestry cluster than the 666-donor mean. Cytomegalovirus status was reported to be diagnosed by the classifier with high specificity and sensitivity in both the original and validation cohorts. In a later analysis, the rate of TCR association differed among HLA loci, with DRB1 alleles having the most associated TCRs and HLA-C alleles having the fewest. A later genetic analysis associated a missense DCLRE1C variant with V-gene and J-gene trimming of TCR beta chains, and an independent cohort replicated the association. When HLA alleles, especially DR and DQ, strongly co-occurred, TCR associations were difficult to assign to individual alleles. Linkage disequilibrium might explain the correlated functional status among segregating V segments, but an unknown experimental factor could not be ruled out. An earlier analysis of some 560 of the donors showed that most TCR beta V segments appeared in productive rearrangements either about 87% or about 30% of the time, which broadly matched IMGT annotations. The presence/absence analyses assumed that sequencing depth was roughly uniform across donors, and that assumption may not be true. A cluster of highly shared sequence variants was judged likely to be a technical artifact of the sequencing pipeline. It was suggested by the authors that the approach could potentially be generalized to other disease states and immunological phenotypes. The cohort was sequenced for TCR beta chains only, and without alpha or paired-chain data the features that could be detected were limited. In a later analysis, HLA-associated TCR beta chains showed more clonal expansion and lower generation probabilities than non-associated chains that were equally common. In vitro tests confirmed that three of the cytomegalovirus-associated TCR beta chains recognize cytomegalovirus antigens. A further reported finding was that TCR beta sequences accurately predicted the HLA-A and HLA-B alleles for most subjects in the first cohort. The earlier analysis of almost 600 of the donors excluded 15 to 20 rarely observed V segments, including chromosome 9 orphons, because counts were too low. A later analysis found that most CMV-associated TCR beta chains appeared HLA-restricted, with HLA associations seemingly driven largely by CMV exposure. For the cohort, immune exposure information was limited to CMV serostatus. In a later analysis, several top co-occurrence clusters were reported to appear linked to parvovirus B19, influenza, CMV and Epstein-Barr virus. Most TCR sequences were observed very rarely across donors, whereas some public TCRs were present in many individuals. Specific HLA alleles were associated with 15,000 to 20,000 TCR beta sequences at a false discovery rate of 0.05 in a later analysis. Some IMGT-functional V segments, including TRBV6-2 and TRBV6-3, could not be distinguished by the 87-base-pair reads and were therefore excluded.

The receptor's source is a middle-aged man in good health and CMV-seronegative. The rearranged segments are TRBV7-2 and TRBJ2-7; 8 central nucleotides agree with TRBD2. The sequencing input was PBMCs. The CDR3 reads CASSLLGLAAYEQYF. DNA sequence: TGTGCCAGCAGCTTACTCGGACTAGCAGCCTACGAGCAGTACTTC.